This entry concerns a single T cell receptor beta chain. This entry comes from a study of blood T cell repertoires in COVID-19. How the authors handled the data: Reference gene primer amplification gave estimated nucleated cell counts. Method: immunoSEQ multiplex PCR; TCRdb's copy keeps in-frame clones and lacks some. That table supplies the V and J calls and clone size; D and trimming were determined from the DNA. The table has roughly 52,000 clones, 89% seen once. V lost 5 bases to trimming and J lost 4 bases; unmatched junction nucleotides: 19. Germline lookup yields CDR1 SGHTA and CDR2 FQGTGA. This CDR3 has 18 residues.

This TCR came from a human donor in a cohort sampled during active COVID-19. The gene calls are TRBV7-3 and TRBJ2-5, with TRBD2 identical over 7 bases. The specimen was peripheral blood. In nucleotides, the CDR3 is TGTGCCAGCAGCCCCGGTTGGGGTGCAGGAGGCGGGGGAGAGACCCAGTACTTC. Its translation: CASSPGWGAGGGGETQYF.